The 21 T cell receptor beta chains given below trace back to one sample, sequenced in a study of beta chain features in type 1 diabetes. Expressed TCRB transcripts were sequenced because the isolated RNA had all been reverse transcribed beforehand. Some clones are missing from TCRdb's copy, which holds only in-frame ones; the method was immunoSEQ multiplex PCR. The top ten hold roughly 0.025% of the sample, which has 860,000 or so clones, 15% to 20% seen once. Sample: naive CD4+ T cells from blood. These receptors came from a woman aged 18-30 years in good health.

This clone was seen just once. The chain carries TRBV28 and TRBJ2-7; no clear D. The CDR3 length is 13 residues. V was shortened by 8 bases and J by 2 bases, with 13 bases between the two germline ends. Germline V lookup: CDR1 MDHEN, CDR2 SYDVKM. The CDR3 here is CASRSRTTYEQYF. CDR3 nucleotide sequence: TGTGCCAGCCGATCCCGGACCACCTACGAGCAGTACTTC.

This clone was observed a few times. The chain is built from TRBV4-1 and TRBJ1-1, with a weak D call TRBD1 (6 bases). The CDR3 runs to 15 residues. Germline CDR1 and CDR2: MGHRA and YSYEKL. V was pared by 2 bases and J by 0 bases, with 10 bases between. Here the CDR3 reads CASSQFRDMNTEAFF. The CDR3 region has the DNA TGCGCCAGCAGCCAATTTAGGGACATGAACACTGAAGCTTTCTTT.

Note on this clone: An end of the junction differs from the germline gene, which may be a read error. The chain combines TRBV12-5 with TRBJ1-1, with 7 bases identical to TRBD1. Germline CDR1 and CDR2: LGHNT and FRNRAP. CDR3 length: 14 residues. The CDR3 nucleotides are TGTGCTAGTGGCCTACACGGGACAGCTGAAGAAGCTTTATTT. Protein product: CASGLHGTAEEALF.

The rearrangement joins TRBV28 to TRBJ1-5; a weak D match, TRBD1 (6 bases). The CDR3 is made up of 15 amino acids. The germline gives CDR1 MDHEN, CDR2 SYDVKM. Trimming removed 4 bases from V and 1 base from J, with 11 bases in between. The CDR3, as DNA: TGTGCCAGCAGTTACAGGGCGGTGAGCAATCAGCCCCAGCATTTT. This codes for CASSYRAVSNQPQHF.

J is TRBJ2-3 and V is TRBV28; 7 nucleotides match TRBD1. V shed 7 bases, J shed 6 bases, and the junction held 22 bases outside the gene matches. The CDR3 has 18 residues. Germline V gene data show CDR1 as MDHEN and CDR2 as SYDVKM. CDR3 sequence (DNA): TGTGCCAGCACTCTGAGTCCCCACAAACAGGGGTTGTTGGATACGCAGTATTTT. This encodes CASTLSPHKQGLLDTQYF.

The rearrangement joins TRBV27 to TRBJ2-3; perhaps TRBD1 as D (6 bases). Per the germline V gene, CDR1 is MNHEY and CDR2 is SMNVEV (reference sequence). The ends were cut back, 9 bases at V and 2 bases at J, with 9 bases in the middle. This CDR3 has 12 amino acids. This CDR3 is CASGTTTDTQYF. CDR3 nucleotide sequence: TGTGCCAGTGGGACAACCACAGATACGCAGTATTTT.

This CDR3 reads CASSLVEQFF. As DNA, the CDR3 is TGTGCCAGCAGCTTAGTTGAGCAGTTCTTC. V gene TRBV7-9 combines with J gene TRBJ2-1; D is uncertain. The germline V gene encodes CDR1 SEHNR and CDR2 FQNEAQ (reference sequence). This CDR3 contains 10 residues. Trimming removed 1 base at V and 9 bases at J, with 1 base between.

This clone was counted only a few times. The chain carries TRBV14 and TRBJ2-1, with TRBD2 matching over 8 bases. V shed 2 bases, J shed 12 bases, and the junction held 15 bases outside the gene matches. From germline, CDR1 is SGHDN and CDR2 FVKESK. The CDR3 is 16 amino acids. In DNA form, the CDR3 reads TGTGCCAGCAGCCAATCACGGGAGGGCCGTTTCTATGTGCAGTTCTTC. Its translation is CASSQSREGRFYVQFF.

This chain's CDR3 is CASLPQNTGDSPLHF. The CDR3 DNA is TGTGCCAGCCTTCCCCAGAACACAGGAGATTCACCCCTCCACTTT. This chain joins TRBV28 and TRBJ1-6; D is possibly TRBD1 (5 bases). The CDR3 length is 15 residues. The V end was cut by 8 bases, the J end by 8 bases, with 19 bases between. Germline V gives CDR1 MDHEN, CDR2 SYDVKM.

This clone turned up a few times. V is TRBV9 and J is TRBJ2-7; perhaps D is TRBD1 or TRBD2 (5 bases each). The germline V gene has CDR1 SGDLS and CDR2 YYNGEE. Deletions cut 0 bases from V and 7 bases from J, with 17 bases between. This CDR3 comprises 15 residues. The chain's CDR3 is CASSVEGRGSKEQYF. CDR3 sequence (DNA): TGTGCCAGCAGCGTAGAGGGGAGAGGGAGCAAGGAGCAGTACTTC.

This clone has just a few counts. The chain is built from TRBV28 and TRBJ2-3; no reliable D call. V lost 1 base and J 11 bases, leaving 7 bases between the germline ends. The CDR3 sequence is 11 residues long. CDR1 is MDHEN and CDR2 is SYDVKM in the germline V gene. CDR3 bases: TGTGCCAGCAGTTTATATAACCAGCAGTATTTT. Translation gives CASSLYNQQYF.

This clone has just a few counts. The gene calls are TRBV28 and TRBJ2-5; D is uncertain. Germline V gene sequence: CDR1 MDHEN, CDR2 SYDVKM. V was trimmed by 1 base and J by 4 bases, leaving 13 bases between them. The CDR3 is 15 residues long. The CDR3 reads CASSLLMESGETQYF. CDR3 bases: TGTGCCAGCAGTTTATTGATGGAATCTGGAGAGACCCAGTACTTC.

This clone was found a few times. The genes are TRBV9 and TRBJ2-4; D possibly corresponds to TRBD1 (5 bases). The CDR3 sequence is 14 residues long. CDR1 is SGDLS, CDR2 YYNGEE, per germline. V was clipped by 2 bases and J by 6 bases, with 12 bases between them. The CDR3, as DNA: TGTGCCAGCAGCGTTGGGGCTACACCAAACATTCAGTACTTC. Its protein product is CASSVGATPNIQYF. The variable domain in full, with the rest retrieved from reference TRBV9 and TRBJ2-4, is DSGVTQTPKHLITATGQRVTLRCSPRSGDLSVYWYQQSLDQGLQFLIQYYNGEERAKGNILERFSAQQFPDLHSELNLSSLELGDSALYFCASSVGATPNIQYFGAGTRLSVL.

Concerning this clone: Additional DNA sequences in this sample encode the identical CDR3. The rearrangement joins TRBV6-5 to TRBJ2-7; possible D gene TRBD1, 5 bases. Trimming shortened V by 4 bases and J by 3 bases, and 10 bases separated the two germline ends. Looked up from germline, CDR1 is MNHEY and CDR2 is SVGAGI. This CDR3 contains 13 residues. Here the CDR3 reads CASSSSDSYEQYF. In nucleotides, the CDR3 is TGTGCCAGCAGTTCATCCGACAGCTACGAGCAGTACTTC.

This clone has only a few counts. The rearrangement uses TRBV7-9 and TRBJ1-1; a weak D match, TRBD1 (6 bases). Per the germline V gene, CDR1 is SEHNR and CDR2 is FQNEAQ (reference sequence). V gave up 4 bases and J gave up 9 bases, with 18 bases separating them. The CDR3 has 14 residues. The CDR3 protein is CASSSREGHQQAFF. CDR3 nucleotide sequence: TGTGCCAGCAGCTCCCGTGAGGGACATCAGCAAGCTTTCTTT. The complete variable domain, with remaining parts taken from reference TRBV7-9 and TRBJ1-1, reads DTGVSQNPRHKITKRGQNVTFRCDPISEHNRLYWYRQTLGQGPEFLTYFQNEAQLEKSRLLSDRFSAERPKGSFSTLEIQRTEQGDSAMYLCASSSREGHQQAFFGQGTRLTVV.

The chain has TRBV7-2 and TRBJ2-3; no definite D call. V was pared by 5 bases and J by 0 bases, with 9 bases between. Germline loops: CDR1 SGHTA, CDR2 FQGNSA. This CDR3 comprises 14 residues. CDR3 sequence reads: CASSPPSSTDTQYF. The CDR3 coding sequence is TGTGCCAGCAGCCCCCCTTCTAGCACAGATACGCAGTATTTT.

Only a few counts were recorded for this clone. V is TRBV7-9 and J is TRBJ1-1; weak D call: TRBD1 (5 bases). The germline gives CDR1 SEHNR, CDR2 FQNEAQ (reference sequence). V lost 5 bases and J 4 bases, leaving 14 bases between the germline ends. The CDR3 extends over 14 amino acids. This chain's CDR3 is CASSTRRGITEAFF. In DNA form, the CDR3 reads TGTGCCAGCAGCACTCGTCGGGGGATCACTGAAGCTTTCTTT.

This chain connects TRBV5-4 to TRBJ2-7; D is perhaps TRBD1 (5 bases). V shed 2 bases and J shed 0 bases, with 15 bases lying between them. The length of the CDR3 is 16 residues. The germline V gene encodes CDR1 SGHNT and CDR2 YYREEE (reference sequence). CDR3 nucleotide sequence: TGTGCCAGCAGCTTTGGGGCCGGGCCAGGCTCCTACGAGCAGTACTTC. This translates into CASSFGAGPGSYEQYF.

The chain recombines TRBV7-2 with TRBJ2-7; TRBD1 matches 7 bases. CDR3 size: 15 residues. Germline V lookup: CDR1 SGHTA, CDR2 FQGNSA. Trimming cost V 5 bases and J 4 bases; bases outside gene matches: 11. The CDR3 spells CASSTYRGPGYEQYF. The CDR3 region has the DNA TGTGCCAGCAGCACATACAGGGGCCCCGGATACGAGCAGTACTTC.

The chain combines TRBV6-5 with TRBJ2-1; 9 bases map to TRBD2. The junction had 6 bases not matched to a gene; V was cut back by 0 bases and J by 15 bases. Germline CDR1 MNHEY, CDR2 SVGAGI. CDR3 length: 13 amino acids. Here the CDR3 reads CASSYSSGRSPFF. In DNA form, the CDR3 reads TGTGCCAGCAGTTACTCAAGCGGGAGGTCCCCGTTCTTC.

This clone was detected a few times. This rearrangement joins TRBV7-9 to TRBJ1-1; D gene ambiguous. CDR3 length: 13 amino acids. In germline, CDR1 is SEHNR, CDR2 FQNEAQ (reference sequence). Trimming took off 10 bases at V and 6 bases at J, with 18 bases between the two ends. The chain's CDR3 is CATKDRGYAEAFF. The CDR3 coding sequence is TGTGCCACAAAAGATCGGGGTTACGCTGAAGCTTTCTTT.